The TCR beta chain under discussion was sequenced for a study of blood T cells in healthy people across ages. The CDR3 has 14 amino acids. With 4 bases removed from V and 0 bases from J, the gap between germline ends came to 7 bases. CDR1 and CDR2 from the germline V gene are KGHSY and FQNENV. The second PCR ran roughly 6 to 12 cycles with a sample-barcoded 5' primer and J-beta primers. A template-switch adaptor that had 12 random nucleotides put a tag on each cDNA molecule. TCRdb ran MiXCR on the 5' RACE reads and lists one entry per CDR3 protein. The profile shows about 680,000 distinct CDR3 sequences, 45% to 50% of them singletons.

J is TRBJ1-5 and V is TRBV16; D remains ambiguous. The material sequenced was blood. The source is a woman aged 55 to 70 in good health. The CDR3 loop reads CASSRGHSNQPQHF. CDR3 DNA: TGTGCCAGCAGCCGAGGTCATAGCAATCAGCCCCAGCATTTT.